This T cell receptor (beta chain) was retrieved from a study of blood T cell repertoires in COVID-19. Germline V gene sequence: CDR1 LNHDA, CDR2 SQIVND (reference sequence). V was clipped by 6 bases and J by 2 bases, with 11 bases between them. The length of the CDR3 is 13 residues. Data came from immunoSEQ multiplex PCR; TCRdb stores just in-frame clones and leaves some out. The data show a few hundred thousand clones, 89% seen once. The TCR sequence derives from a woman between 35 and 50 years old who had recovered from COVID-19. The sample comprised peripheral blood. V and J are TRBV19 and TRBJ2-7; a possible D gene is TRBD1 (6 bases). The CDR3 nucleotides read TGTGCCAGTAGACCTGGACAGACCTACGAGCAGTACTTC. It translates to CASRPGQTYEQYF.